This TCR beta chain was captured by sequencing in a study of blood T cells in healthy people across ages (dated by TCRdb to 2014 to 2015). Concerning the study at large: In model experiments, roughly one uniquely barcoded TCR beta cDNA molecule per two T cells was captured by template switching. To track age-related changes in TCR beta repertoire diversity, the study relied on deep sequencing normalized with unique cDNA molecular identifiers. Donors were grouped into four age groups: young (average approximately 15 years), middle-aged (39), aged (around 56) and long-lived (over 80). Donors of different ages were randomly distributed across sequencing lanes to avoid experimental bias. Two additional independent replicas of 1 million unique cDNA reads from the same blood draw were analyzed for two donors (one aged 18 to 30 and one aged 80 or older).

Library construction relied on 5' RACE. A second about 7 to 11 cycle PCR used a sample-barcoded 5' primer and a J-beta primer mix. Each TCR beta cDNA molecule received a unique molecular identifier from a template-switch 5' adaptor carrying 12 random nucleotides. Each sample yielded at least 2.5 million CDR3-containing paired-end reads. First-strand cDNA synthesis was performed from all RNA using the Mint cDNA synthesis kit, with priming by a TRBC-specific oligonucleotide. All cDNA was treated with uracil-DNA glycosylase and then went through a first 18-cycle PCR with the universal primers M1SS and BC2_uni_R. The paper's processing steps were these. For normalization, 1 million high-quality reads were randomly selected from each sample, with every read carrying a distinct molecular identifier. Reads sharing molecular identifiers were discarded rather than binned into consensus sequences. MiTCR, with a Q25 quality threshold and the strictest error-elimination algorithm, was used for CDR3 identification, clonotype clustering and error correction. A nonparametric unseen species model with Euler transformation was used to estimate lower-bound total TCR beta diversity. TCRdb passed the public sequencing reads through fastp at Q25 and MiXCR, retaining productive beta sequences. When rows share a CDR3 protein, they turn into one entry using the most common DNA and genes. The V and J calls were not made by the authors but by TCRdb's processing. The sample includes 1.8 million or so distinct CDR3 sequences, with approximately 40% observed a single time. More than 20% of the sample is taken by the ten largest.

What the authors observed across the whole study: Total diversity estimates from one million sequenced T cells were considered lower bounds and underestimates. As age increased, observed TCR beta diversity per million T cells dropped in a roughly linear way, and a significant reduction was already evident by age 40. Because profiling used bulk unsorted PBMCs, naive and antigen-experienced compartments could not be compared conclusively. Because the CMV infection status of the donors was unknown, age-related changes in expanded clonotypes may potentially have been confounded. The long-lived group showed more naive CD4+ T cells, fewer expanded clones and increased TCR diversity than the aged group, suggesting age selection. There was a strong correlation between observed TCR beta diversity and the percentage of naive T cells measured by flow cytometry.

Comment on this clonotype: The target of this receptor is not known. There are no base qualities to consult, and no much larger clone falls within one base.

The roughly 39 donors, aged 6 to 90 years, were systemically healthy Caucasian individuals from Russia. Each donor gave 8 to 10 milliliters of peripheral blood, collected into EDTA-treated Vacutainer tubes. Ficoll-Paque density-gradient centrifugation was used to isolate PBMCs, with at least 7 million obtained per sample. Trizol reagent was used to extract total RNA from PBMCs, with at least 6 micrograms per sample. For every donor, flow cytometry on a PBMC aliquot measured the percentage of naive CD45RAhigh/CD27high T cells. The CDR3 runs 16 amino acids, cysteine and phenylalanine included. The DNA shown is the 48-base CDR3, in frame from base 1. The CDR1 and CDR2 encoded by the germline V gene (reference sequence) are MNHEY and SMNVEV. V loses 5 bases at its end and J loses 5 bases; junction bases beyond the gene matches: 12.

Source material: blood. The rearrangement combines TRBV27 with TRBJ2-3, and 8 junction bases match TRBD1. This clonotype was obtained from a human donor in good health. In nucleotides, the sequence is TGTGCCAGCAGTCCGCGAAACGGACAGGGTGAAGATACGCAGTATTTT. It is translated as CASSPRNGQGEDTQYF.